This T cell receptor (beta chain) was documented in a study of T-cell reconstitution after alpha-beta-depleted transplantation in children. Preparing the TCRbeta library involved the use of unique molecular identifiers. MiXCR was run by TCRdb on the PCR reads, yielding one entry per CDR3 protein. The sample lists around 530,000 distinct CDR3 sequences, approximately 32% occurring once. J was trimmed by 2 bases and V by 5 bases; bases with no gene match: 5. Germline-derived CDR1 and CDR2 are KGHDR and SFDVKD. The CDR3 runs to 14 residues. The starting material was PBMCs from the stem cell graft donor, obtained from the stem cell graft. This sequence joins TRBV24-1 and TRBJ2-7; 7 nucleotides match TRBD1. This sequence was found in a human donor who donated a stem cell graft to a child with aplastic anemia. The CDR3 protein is CATSGKGAPYEQYF. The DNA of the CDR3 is TGTGCCACCAGTGGTAAGGGGGCCCCCTACGAGCAGTACTTC.